The sequence of this TCR beta chain was determined in a study of shared clonotypes between healthy human individuals. Study conclusions and caveats: Against clonotypes common to all four donors, non-shared ones had lower generation probabilities. Naive subsets typically showed greater estimated richness than memory subsets.

This clone was found once. Its matching antigen is unknown. The data were produced by immunoSEQ multiplex PCR, yet TCRdb's version contains in-frame clones alone and is incomplete. This table has fewer than 400,000 clones, approximately 79% appearing once. Trimming stripped 9 bases from V and 3 bases from J, with 18 bases between. Germline CDR1 and CDR2: MNHNS and SASEGT. The CDR3 runs 15 residues. The TCR originated in a man aged 25 to 45 in good health. This chain connects TRBV6-1 to TRBJ1-5; possible D gene TRBD1, 6 bases. The specimen sequenced was memory CD4+ T cells sorted from blood. As to subset: CD45RA-negative fraction. In DNA, the CDR3 is TGTGCCAGTCGTATACGAGGACAGCCCAATCAGCCCCAGCATTTT. This encodes CASRIRGQPNQPQHF.